Below, 21 T cell receptor beta chains from the same sample are listed, as sequenced in a study of blood T cells in healthy people across ages. Sample-barcoded 5' priming and a J-beta primer mix drove a second PCR of 7 to 11 cycles. TCRdb re-called the 5' RACE reads through MiXCR, storing one row per CDR3 protein. Seen here are 1.5 million to 2 million distinct CDR3 sequences, approximately 50% observed once, and the top ten hold roughly 2.1%. The sequenced sample consisted of blood. The receptors originated from a woman between 40 and 55 years old in good health.

CDR3 coding DNA: TGCAGTGCTAGAGCAGGGCAGGGGCGAAACAATGAGCAGTTCTTC. It encodes CSARAGQGRNNEQFF. The chain carries TRBV20-1 and TRBJ2-1; tentative D call: TRBD1 (6 bases). The CDR3 is 15 amino acids. The V end lost 1 base, the J end lost 5 bases, and 15 bases lay between the germline ends. In germline, CDR1 is DFQATT, CDR2 SNEGSKA (reference sequence).

The J gene is TRBJ2-6, the V gene TRBV4-1; TRBD1 matches 11 bases. Germline CDR1 is MGHRA and CDR2 is YSYEKL. After removal of 4 bases from V and 11 bases from J, the junction contained 10 bases not matched to a gene. The CDR3 is 16 amino acids. Written as DNA, the CDR3 is TGCGCCAGCAGCCGAACCGGGACAGGGGGATCCGACGTCCTGACTTTC. Its protein is CASSRTGTGGSDVLTF.

The V and J genes are TRBV7-3 and TRBJ2-3; TRBD2 aligns across 8 bases. V shed 4 bases and J 5 bases; nucleotides not matched to a gene: 8. This CDR3 spans 15 amino acids. From germline, CDR1 is SGHTA and CDR2 FQGTGA. The CDR3 bases are TGTGCCAGCAGCTCTAGCGGGTGGAGGGGAGATACGCAGTATTTT. It yields the protein CASSSSGWRGDTQYF.

The chain recombines TRBV3-1 with TRBJ2-4; TRBD2 is a possible D gene (5 bases). The end of the DNA fits TRBJ2-5 better, so the J call may be wrong. This CDR3 spans 17 amino acids. Germline CDR1 is LGHDT and CDR2 is YNNKEL (reference sequence). DNA of the CDR3: TGTGCCAGCAGCCCTCCAGGAATCCCTCTCGGGGTAGAGACCCAGTACTTC. Protein sequence: CASSPPGIPLGVETQYF.

The rearrangement joins TRBV11-2 to TRBJ2-3; 9 bases map to TRBD2. This CDR3 has 17 residues. V was clipped by 2 bases and J by 3 bases; unmatched bases: 9. Germline values: CDR1 SGHAT, CDR2 FQNNGV. The CDR3 bases are TGTGCCAGCAGCTTAAATGGGGCGGGGGGGCTTACAGATACGCAGTATTTT. Amino acid sequence: CASSLNGAGGLTDTQYF. Together with reference TRBV11-2 and TRBJ2-3, the CDR3 gives the full variable domain: EAGVAQSPRYKIIEKRQSVAFWCNPISGHATLYWYQQILGQGPKLLIQFQNNGVVDDSQLPKDRFSAERLKGVDSTLKIQPAKLEDSAVYLCASSLNGAGGLTDTQYFGPGTRLTVL.

The chain uses TRBV4-3 and TRBJ2-1, with 10 positions matching TRBD2. From germline, CDR1 is LGHNA and CDR2 YSLEER. The CDR3 has 18 amino acids. Germline trimming cut 4 bases from V and 0 bases from J; bases unmatched to any gene: 9. The CDR3 nucleotides are TGCGCCAGCAGCCCCGGGGTAGCGGGGGGAGGCTCCTACAATGAGCAGTTCTTC. This codes for CASSPGVAGGGSYNEQFF.

The chain joins TRBV11-2 to TRBJ2-2; possible D gene TRBD2, 7 bases. CDR3 length: 17 amino acids. Trimming took 4 bases from V and 4 from J, leaving 19 bases between them. Germline V gene lookup returns CDR1 SGHAT and CDR2 FQNNGV. CDR3 protein: CASSSLLGRGGTGELFF. The CDR3 bases are TGTGCCAGCAGCTCACTCTTAGGGAGGGGGGGCACCGGGGAGCTGTTTTTT.

The chain recombines TRBV20-1 with TRBJ1-2, with D uncertain. V was clipped by 3 bases and J by 4 bases, with 9 bases between them. The CDR3 has 12 residues. Germline values: CDR1 DFQATT, CDR2 SNEGSKA (reference sequence). The CDR3 protein is CSASLDGYGYTF. The CDR3 DNA is TGCAGTGCTAGTTTAGACGGCTATGGCTACACCTTC.

This chain joins TRBV7-2 and TRBJ1-5; tentative D call: TRBD1 (6 bases). Trimming pared 5 bases from V and 7 bases from J, leaving 12 bases between. CDR3 length: 13 amino acids. CDR1 is SGHTA, CDR2 FQGNSA, per germline. This CDR3 is CASSPDRRQPQHF. CDR3 bases: TGTGCCAGCAGCCCGGACAGAAGGCAGCCCCAGCATTTT.

This clonotype occurred once. The chain employs TRBV5-8 and TRBJ2-5, with D unresolved. From germline, CDR1 is SGHTS and CDR2 YDEGEE. The CDR3 totals 10 residues. V was trimmed by 2 bases and J by 13 bases, leaving 9 bases between them. CDR3 sequence reads: CASSFSLTYF. DNA for the CDR3: TGTGCCAGCAGCTTTTCGCTTACGTACTTC.

J is TRBJ1-2 and V is TRBV20-1; tentative D call: TRBD1 (6 bases). Between the trimmed V and J ends, which lost 1 base and 8 bases, there was a span of 14 bases. The germline gives CDR1 DFQATT, CDR2 SNEGSKA (reference sequence). The CDR3 totals 13 residues. CDR3 DNA sequence: TGCAGTGCTAGAGTACTTACAGGGTCGGGCTACACCTTC. The encoded protein is CSARVLTGSGYTF.

Remarks on this clonotype: Mismatch with germline at one junction end may stem from a read error. V gene TRBV9 combines with J gene TRBJ2-1; 16 bases line up with TRBD2. From germline, CDR1 is SGDLS and CDR2 YYNGEE. The CDR3 has 20 amino acids. The CDR3 reads CASSSHPGTSGGASYSEQFF. As DNA, the CDR3 is TGTGCCAGCAGCTCACACCCCGGGACTAGCGGGGGGGCATCCTACAGTGAGCAGTTCTTC.

The chain combines TRBV4-2 with TRBJ1-2, with D possibly TRBD1 on 5 matching bases. V shed 6 bases and J shed 3 bases, with 20 bases lying between them. CDR1 is LGHNA, CDR2 YNFKEQ, per germline. This CDR3 comprises 16 residues. In nucleotides, the CDR3 is TGTGCCAGCAGACCCCGCGGGGCTCGAGGGGACTATGGCTACACCTTC. This encodes CASRPRGARGDYGYTF.

J is TRBJ2-1 and V is TRBV6-2 or TRBV6-3; 8 bases match TRBD2. This CDR3 comprises 13 residues. Germline V gives CDR1 MNHEY, CDR2 SVGEGT. The J segment lost 8 bases and the V segment lost 4 bases, leaving 4 bases of the junction unmatched. DNA for the CDR3: TGTGCCAGCAGTTCCCTGACTAGCGATGAGCAGTTCTTC. Amino acid sequence: CASSSLTSDEQFF.

Only a few counts were recorded for this clonotype. V usage is TRBV10-3 and J usage is TRBJ2-6; D tentatively reads TRBD1 or TRBD2 (5 bases each). V was cut by 7 bases and J by 4 bases, with 11 bases left in between. The CDR3 has 14 amino acids. The germline gives CDR1 ENHRY, CDR2 SYGVKD. In nucleotides, the CDR3 is TGTGCCATCACAAGGGGACCCGGGGCCAACGTCCTGACTTTC. Translated, it gives CAITRGPGANVLTF.

This clonotype was seen only once. This rearrangement joins TRBV24-1 to TRBJ2-3; D gene uncertain. CDR1 and CDR2 (germline): KGHDR, SFDVKD. The CDR3 runs 12 residues. V was clipped by 2 bases and J by 5 bases, with 4 bases between them. The CDR3, as DNA: TGTGCCACCAGTGATTGGGTAGATACGCAGTATTTT. It codes for CATSDWVDTQYF.

The gene calls are TRBV7-6 and TRBJ2-5; D not certain. Germline values: CDR1 SGHVS, CDR2 FNYEAQ. The CDR3 covers 16 residues. V was clipped by 1 base and J by 5 bases, with 17 bases between them. In DNA form, the CDR3 reads TGTGCCAGCAGCTTAGGTATTGGTGCTATACTGGAGACCCAGTACTTC. This gives the protein CASSLGIGAILETQYF.

This clonotype has only a few counts. The chain is built from TRBV6-2 or TRBV6-3 and TRBJ2-7, with 9 bases fitting TRBD1. This CDR3 is 16 amino acids long. Per germline, CDR1 MNHEY and CDR2 SVGEGT. The J segment lost 1 base and the V segment lost 6 bases, leaving 10 bases of the junction unmatched. The CDR3 loop reads CASSADRGWESYEQYF. The DNA of the CDR3 is TGTGCCAGCAGCGCGGACAGGGGCTGGGAGTCCTACGAGCAGTACTTC.

The chain joins TRBV25-1 to TRBJ1-6; perhaps TRBD1 as D (5 bases). Germline lookup yields CDR1 MGHDK and CDR2 SYGVNS. The V and J ends lost 1 base and 5 bases respectively, with 12 bases between them. This CDR3 contains 16 residues. For the CDR3, the DNA is TGTGCCAGCAGTGAATTCGGGGGGATCGATAATTCACCCCTCCACTTT. This translates into CASSEFGGIDNSPLHF.

V and J are TRBV6-1 and TRBJ2-3; 9 bases line up with TRBD2. V was pared by 11 bases and J by 5 bases, with 11 bases of the junction left unmatched. Germline assignment: CDR1 MNHNS and CDR2 SASEGT. The CDR3 loop spans 14 amino acids. The chain's CDR3 is CAGRAGGSVDTQYF. CDR3 nucleotides: TGTGCCGGAAGAGCGGGGGGATCAGTAGATACGCAGTATTTT.

The chain combines TRBV11-2 with TRBJ2-1; TRBD2 agrees at 10 bases. Trimming removed 2 bases from V and 4 bases from J; junction bases left unmatched: 8. There are 17 residues in the CDR3. Germline V CDR1 and CDR2: SGHAT, FQNNGV. The CDR3 loop reads CASSLTSGTKFYNEQFF. The CDR3 nucleotides are TGTGCCAGCAGCTTAACTAGCGGGACGAAATTTTACAATGAGCAGTTCTTC.